The 3 T cell receptor beta chains in this list originate from one sample, sequenced in a study of blood T cells in healthy people across ages. Together with a sample-barcoded 5' primer, a J-beta primer mix was included in a second PCR lasting about 7 to 11 cycles. TCRdb independently ran MiXCR on the 5' RACE reads; one entry per CDR3 protein. This table has 1.2 million to 1.5 million distinct CDR3 sequences, approximately 42% appearing once. Specimen: blood. The receptors derive from a young woman in good health.

The chain joins TRBV15 to TRBJ1-1; D unresolved. The V and J ends lost 4 bases and 7 bases respectively, with 13 bases between them. Germline V gene sequence: CDR1 LNHNV, CDR2 YYDKDF (reference sequence). The CDR3 extends over 13 amino acids. The CDR3 sequence is CATSTEVGGEAFF. The CDR3 bases are TGTGCCACCAGCACAGAGGTGGGAGGTGAAGCTTTCTTT.

This clonotype was seen a handful of times. CDR3 nucleotides: TGCAGTGCCCCGCGGGGTCTTTCTAATTCACCCCTCCACTTT. Translation: CSAPRGLSNSPLHF. The chain links TRBV20-1 to TRBJ1-6, with D unresolved. The CDR3 sequence is 14 residues long. Trimming stripped 6 bases from V and 6 bases from J, with 15 bases between. Germline V lookup: CDR1 DFQATT, CDR2 SNEGSKA (reference sequence).

V gene TRBV12-5 combines with J gene TRBJ2-1; 13 positions agree with TRBD2. The germline V gene has CDR1 LGHNT and CDR2 FRNRAP. The CDR3 is 16 amino acids. With 6 bases clipped from V and 2 bases from J, the junction kept 4 bases outside the gene matches. Here the CDR3 reads CASGPGTSGTYNEQFF. CDR3 in DNA: TGTGCTAGTGGCCCCGGGACTAGCGGGACCTACAATGAGCAGTTCTTC.